Each of the 13 T cell receptor beta chains below was sequenced from the same sample in a study of T cell repertoires in cytomegalovirus infection. MiXCR was run by TCRdb on the reads, yielding one entry per CDR3 protein. The top ten hold around a sixth of the sample, which has nearly 700,000 distinct CDR3 sequences, roughly 36% seen once. No antigen is known for these receptors. Source: cultured PBMCs, taken from culture after CMV antigen stimulation. Every receptor here comes from a human donor in good health (CMV status not recorded). Some clones in this sample may be carry-over from other donors' samples.

The rearrangement links TRBV6-1 to TRBJ1-6; a possible D gene is TRBD1 (6 bases). Trimming stripped 7 bases from V and 9 bases from J, with 16 bases between. The CDR3 sequence is 14 residues long. Germline assignment: CDR1 MNHNS and CDR2 SASEGT. CDR3 nucleotide sequence: TGTGCCAGCAATCTAGGGGGGGACGGTTCACCCCTCCACTTT. This translates into CASNLGGDGSPLHF.

This clonotype was counted ten times or more. V is TRBV12-3 or TRBV12-4 and J is TRBJ1-5; TRBD1 matches 9 bases. V lost 4 bases, J lost 3 bases, and 10 bases stayed unmatched. This CDR3 has 17 residues. The CDR3 DNA follows: TGTGCCAGCAGTTGGGACAGGGCCACGGTAGACAATCAGCCCCAGCATTTT. Translation gives CASSWDRATVDNQPQHF.

This clonotype was found many times. J is TRBJ2-1 and V is TRBV7-2; TRBD1 might be the D (5 bases). The CDR3 is 15 residues long. Germline CDR1 and CDR2: SGHTA and FQGNSA. V dropped 6 bases and J dropped 0 bases, with 12 bases sitting between them. The CDR3 here is CASRVRADSYNEQFF. DNA of the CDR3: TGTGCCAGCAGAGTCAGGGCAGACTCCTACAATGAGCAGTTCTTC. The full variable domain, rest sourced from reference TRBV7-2 and TRBJ2-1, is GAGVSQSPSNKVTEKGKDVELRCDPISGHTALYWYRQSLGQGLEFLIYFQGNSAPDKSGLPSDRFSAERTGGSVSTLTIQRTQQEDSAVYLCASRVRADSYNEQFFGPGTRLTVL.

The rearrangement joins TRBV7-2 to TRBJ1-3; D gene ambiguous. V lost 1 base, J lost 2 bases, and 15 bases lay in between. The CDR3 is made up of 17 amino acids. Germline CDR1 and CDR2: SGHTA and FQGNSA. The CDR3 DNA reads as TGTGCCAGCAGCTTAGGGCAGTTCCTTAGCCCTGGAAACACCATATATTTT. It specifies CASSLGQFLSPGNTIYF.

The rearrangement joins TRBV6-9 to TRBJ2-7; D not resolved. The V and J ends lost 5 bases and 7 bases respectively, with 18 bases between them. CDR1 and CDR2 (germline): MNHGY, SVAAGI. The length of the CDR3 is 14 residues. The CDR3 region has the DNA TGTGCCAGCAGTCCCCAGGTTGGGGATTGGGAGCAGTACTTC. Translating gives CASSPQVGDWEQYF.

The rearrangement links TRBV3-1 to TRBJ1-3, with a tentative D call TRBD1 (5 bases). The V and J ends lost 6 bases and 3 bases respectively, with 12 bases between them. The germline V gene has CDR1 LGHDT and CDR2 YNNKEL (reference sequence). The CDR3 length is 14 residues. CDR3 DNA sequence: TGTGCCAGCAGAGGAGGGGTTAGTGGAAACACCATATATTTT. This translates into CASRGGVSGNTIYF.

CDR3: CASSLMGLGEQFF. CDR3 nucleotides: TGTGCCAGCAGCTTAATGGGCTTGGGTGAGCAGTTCTTC. The J gene is TRBJ2-1, the V gene TRBV7-2; no clear D gene. Germline-derived CDR1 and CDR2 are SGHTA and FQGNSA. This CDR3 has 13 amino acids. Deletions cut 2 bases from V and 9 bases from J, with 11 bases between.

This clonotype appeared many times. V usage is TRBV7-2 and J usage is TRBJ1-6, with unresolved D. Between the trimmed V and J ends, which lost 0 bases and 7 bases, there was a span of 10 bases. The germline V gene has CDR1 SGHTA and CDR2 FQGNSA. The CDR3 is 15 residues long. As DNA, the CDR3 is TGTGCCAGCAGCTTAGCGCACGGAGTGAATTCACCCCTCCACTTT. Its protein is CASSLAHGVNSPLHF. The entire variable domain, with the rest obtained from reference TRBV7-2 and TRBJ1-6, is as follows: GAGVSQSPSNKVTEKGKDVELRCDPISGHTALYWYRQSLGQGLEFLIYFQGNSAPDKSGLPSDRFSAERTGGSVSTLTIQRTQQEDSAVYLCASSLAHGVNSPLHFGNGTRLTVT.

This clonotype was counted a few times. The chain uses TRBV12-3 or TRBV12-4 and TRBJ2-2, with D possibly called TRBD1 or TRBD2 (5 bases each). This CDR3 contains 14 residues. The V gene lost 6 bases and the J gene lost 1 base, with 9 bases spanning the gap. The CDR3 is CASRGTENTGELFF. The DNA of the CDR3 is TGTGCCAGCAGGGGGACCGAGAACACCGGGGAGCTGTTTTTT.

The rearrangement joins TRBV27 to TRBJ2-3; 10 bases match TRBD2. Germline CDR1 and CDR2: MNHEY and SMNVEV (reference sequence). The CDR3 totals 17 residues. The V segment lost 5 bases and the J segment 1 base; nucleotides outside the gene matches: 9. The CDR3 coding sequence is TGTGCCAGCAGTACAACCCAGCGGGGGGGCCGCACAGATACGCAGTATTTT. It translates to CASSTTQRGGRTDTQYF.

This chain joins TRBV11-2 and TRBJ2-1; 9 positions match TRBD2. With 1 base clipped from V and 7 bases from J, the junction kept 14 bases outside the gene matches. Looked up from germline, CDR1 is SGHAT and CDR2 is FQNNGV. The CDR3 has 18 amino acids. CDR3 amino acids: CASSLVSGAGGPWNEQFF. The CDR3 nucleotides read TGTGCCAGCAGCTTAGTGTCGGGCGCGGGGGGGCCGTGGAATGAGCAGTTCTTC.

In its sample, this clonotype was seen a few times. This chain links TRBV6-1 with TRBJ2-7; either TRBD1 or TRBD2 may supply D (5 bases each). The CDR3 length is 14 residues. CDR1 and CDR2 from the germline V gene are MNHNS and SASEGT. The germline V and J ends were trimmed by 3 bases and 2 bases, with 11 bases remaining between them. CDR3 sequence (DNA): TGTGCCAGCAGTGAGCCGGGACGAACCTACGAGCAGTACTTC. Protein: CASSEPGRTYEQYF.

The genes are TRBV5-1 and TRBJ1-5; D is perhaps TRBD1 (6 bases). Trimming shortened V by 4 bases and J by 5 bases, and 13 bases separated the two germline ends. The V gene's germline CDR1 is SGHRS and CDR2 YFSETQ. This CDR3 spans 14 amino acids. The DNA for the CDR3 is TGCGCCAGCAGCCCAACAGGGTACGATCAGCCCCAGCATTTT. The encoded protein is CASSPTGYDQPQHF.